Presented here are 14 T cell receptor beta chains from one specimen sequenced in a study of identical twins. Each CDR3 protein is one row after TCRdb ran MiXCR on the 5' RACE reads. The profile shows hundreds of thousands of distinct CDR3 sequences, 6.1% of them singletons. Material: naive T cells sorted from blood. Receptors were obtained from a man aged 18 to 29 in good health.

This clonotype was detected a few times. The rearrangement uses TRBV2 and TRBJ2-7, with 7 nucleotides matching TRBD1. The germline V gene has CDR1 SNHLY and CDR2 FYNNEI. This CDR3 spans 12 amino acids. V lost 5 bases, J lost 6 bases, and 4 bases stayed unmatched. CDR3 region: CASSYDRAEQYF. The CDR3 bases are TGTGCCAGCAGTTATGACAGGGCCGAGCAGTACTTC.

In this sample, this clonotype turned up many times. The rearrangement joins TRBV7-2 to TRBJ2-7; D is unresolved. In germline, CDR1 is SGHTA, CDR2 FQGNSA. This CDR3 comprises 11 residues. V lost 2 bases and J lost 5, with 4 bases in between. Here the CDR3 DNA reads TGTGCCAGCAGCTTATACCACGAGCAGTACTTC. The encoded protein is CASSLYHEQYF.

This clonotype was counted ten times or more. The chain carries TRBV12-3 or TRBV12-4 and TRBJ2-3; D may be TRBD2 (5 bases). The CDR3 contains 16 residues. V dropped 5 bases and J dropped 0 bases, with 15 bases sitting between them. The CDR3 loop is CASSTFRLRSTDTQYF. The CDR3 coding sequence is TGTGCCAGCAGTACGTTTAGACTACGAAGCACAGATACGCAGTATTTT.

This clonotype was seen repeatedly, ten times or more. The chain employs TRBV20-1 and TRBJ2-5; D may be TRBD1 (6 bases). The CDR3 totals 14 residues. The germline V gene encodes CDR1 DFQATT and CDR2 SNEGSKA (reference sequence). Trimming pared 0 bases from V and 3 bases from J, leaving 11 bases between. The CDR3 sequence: CSARDLRGEETQYF. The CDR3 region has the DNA TGCAGTGCTAGAGATCTCAGGGGAGAAGAGACCCAGTACTTC.

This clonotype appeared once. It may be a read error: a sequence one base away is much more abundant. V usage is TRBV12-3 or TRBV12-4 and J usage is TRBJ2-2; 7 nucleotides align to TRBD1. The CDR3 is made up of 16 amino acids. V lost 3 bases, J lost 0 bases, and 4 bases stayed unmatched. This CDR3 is CASSLTGQSNTGELFF. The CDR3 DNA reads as TGTGCCAGCAGTTTGACAGGGCAATCGAACACCGGGGAGCTGTTTTTT.

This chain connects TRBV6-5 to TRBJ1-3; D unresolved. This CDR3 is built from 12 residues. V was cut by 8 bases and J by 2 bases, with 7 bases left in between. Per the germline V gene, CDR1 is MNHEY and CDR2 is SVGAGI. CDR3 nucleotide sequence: TGTGCCAGCGGAGGTGCTGGAAACACCATATATTTT. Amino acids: CASGGAGNTIYF.

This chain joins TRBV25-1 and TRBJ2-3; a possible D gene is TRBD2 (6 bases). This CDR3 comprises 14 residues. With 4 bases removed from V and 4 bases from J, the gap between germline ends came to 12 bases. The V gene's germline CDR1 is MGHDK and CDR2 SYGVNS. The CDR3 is CASSASARSDTQYF. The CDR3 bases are TGTGCCAGCAGTGCTAGCGCACGCTCAGATACGCAGTATTTT.

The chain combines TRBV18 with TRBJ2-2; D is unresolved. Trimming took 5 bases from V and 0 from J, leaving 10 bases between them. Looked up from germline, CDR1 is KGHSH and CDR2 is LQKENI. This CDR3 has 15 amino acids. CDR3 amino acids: CASSYGASNTGELFF. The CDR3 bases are TGTGCCAGCTCATACGGAGCCTCGAACACCGGGGAGCTGTTTTTT. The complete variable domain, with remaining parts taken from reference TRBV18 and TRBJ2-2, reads NAGVMQNPRHLVRRRGQEARLRCSPMKGHSHVYWYRQLPEEGLKFMVYLQKENIIDESGMPKERFSAEFPKEGPSILRIQQVVRGDSAAYFCASSYGASNTGELFFGEGSRLTVL.

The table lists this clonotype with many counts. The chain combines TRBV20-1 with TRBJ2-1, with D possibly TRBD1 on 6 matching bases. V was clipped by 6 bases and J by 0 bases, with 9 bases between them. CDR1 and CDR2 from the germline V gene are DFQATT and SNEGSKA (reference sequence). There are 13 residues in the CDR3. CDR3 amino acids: CSADSSSYNEQFF. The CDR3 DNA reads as TGCAGTGCGGACAGCAGCTCCTACAATGAGCAGTTCTTC.

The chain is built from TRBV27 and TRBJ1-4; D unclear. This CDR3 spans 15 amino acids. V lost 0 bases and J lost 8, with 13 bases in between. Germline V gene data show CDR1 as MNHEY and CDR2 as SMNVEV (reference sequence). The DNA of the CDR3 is TGTGCCAGCAGTTTATCTAGTTGGCAGGAGGAAAAACTGTTTTTT. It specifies CASSLSSWQEEKLFF.

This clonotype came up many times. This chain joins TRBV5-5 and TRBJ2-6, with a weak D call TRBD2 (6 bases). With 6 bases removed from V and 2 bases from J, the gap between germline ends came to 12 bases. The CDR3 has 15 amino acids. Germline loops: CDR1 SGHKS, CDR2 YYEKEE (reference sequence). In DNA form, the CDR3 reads TGTGCCAGCATCAATGGGGGGACTGGGGCCAACGTCCTGACTTTC. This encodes CASINGGTGANVLTF.

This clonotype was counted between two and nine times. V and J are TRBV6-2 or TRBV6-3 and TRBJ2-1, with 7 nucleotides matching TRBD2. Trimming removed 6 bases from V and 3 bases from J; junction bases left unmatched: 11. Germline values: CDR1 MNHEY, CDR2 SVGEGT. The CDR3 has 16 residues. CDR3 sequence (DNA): TGTGCCAGCAGGGGTGGGGAGACTAGCTTCTACAATGAGCAGTTCTTC. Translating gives CASRGGETSFYNEQFF.

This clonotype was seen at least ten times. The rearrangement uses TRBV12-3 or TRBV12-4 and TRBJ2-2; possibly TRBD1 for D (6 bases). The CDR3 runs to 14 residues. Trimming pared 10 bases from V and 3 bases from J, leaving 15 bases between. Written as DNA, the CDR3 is TGTGCCACCAGGGGTGCTTGGGACACCGGGGAGCTGTTTTTT. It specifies CATRGAWDTGELFF.

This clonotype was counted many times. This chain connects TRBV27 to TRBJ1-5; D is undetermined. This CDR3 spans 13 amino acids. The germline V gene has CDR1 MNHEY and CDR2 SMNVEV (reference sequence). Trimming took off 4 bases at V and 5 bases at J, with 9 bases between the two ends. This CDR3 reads CASSWSRDQPQHF. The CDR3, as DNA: TGTGCCAGCAGTTGGAGCCGAGATCAGCCCCAGCATTTT.